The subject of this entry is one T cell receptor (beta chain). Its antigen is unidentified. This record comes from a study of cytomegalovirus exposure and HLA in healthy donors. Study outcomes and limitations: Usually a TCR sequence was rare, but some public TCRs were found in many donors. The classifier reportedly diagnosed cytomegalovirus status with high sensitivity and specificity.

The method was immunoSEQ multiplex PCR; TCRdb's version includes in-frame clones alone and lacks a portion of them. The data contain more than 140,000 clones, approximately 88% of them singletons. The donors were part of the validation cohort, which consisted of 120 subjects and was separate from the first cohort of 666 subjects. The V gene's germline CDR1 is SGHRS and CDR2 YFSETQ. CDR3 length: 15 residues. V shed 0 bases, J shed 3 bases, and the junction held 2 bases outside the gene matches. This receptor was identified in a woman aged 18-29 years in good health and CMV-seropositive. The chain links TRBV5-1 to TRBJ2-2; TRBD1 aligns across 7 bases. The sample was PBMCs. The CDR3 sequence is CASSLADRHTGELFF. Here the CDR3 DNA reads TGCGCCAGCAGCTTGGCGGACAGGCACACCGGGGAGCTGTTTTTT.